One and the same sample provided the 29 T cell receptor beta chains below, sequenced in a study of early stage breast cancer tumors. Only in-frame clones appear in the TCRdb table, and some are missing; sequencing was by immunoSEQ multiplex PCR. The sample has thousands of clones; 73% are singletons. The sample consisted of normal breast tissue next to the tumor. The receptors were gathered from a person in their forties with breast cancer.

The genes are TRBV6-1 and TRBJ2-5; the match to TRBD2 covers 7 bases. CDR1 MNHNS and CDR2 SASEGT come from the germline V gene. CDR3 length: 16 residues. After removal of 2 bases from V and 3 bases from J, the junction contained 9 bases not matched to a gene. The CDR3 reads CASSESIGLAEETQYF. CDR3 nucleotide sequence: TGTGCCAGCAGTGAAAGTATAGGGCTAGCGGAAGAGACCCAGTACTTC.

The rearrangement links TRBV27 to TRBJ2-1; 7 nucleotides match TRBD2. The CDR3 length is 16 residues. The germline V gene has CDR1 MNHEY and CDR2 SMNVEV (reference sequence). V shed 3 bases, J shed 6 bases, and the junction held 11 bases outside the gene matches. This chain's CDR3 is CASSFSSSREFNEQFF. DNA of the CDR3: TGTGCCAGCAGTTTCTCCTCTTCGCGGGAGTTCAATGAGCAGTTCTTC.

A few counts support this clone. The genes are TRBV19 and TRBJ2-5; no definite D call. Trimming took 5 bases from V and 1 from J, leaving 2 bases between them. Germline V gives CDR1 LNHDA, CDR2 SQIVND (reference sequence). The CDR3 runs 11 residues. In DNA, the CDR3 is TGTGCCAGTAGTGTCCAAGAGACCCAGTACTTC. Its protein product is CASSVQETQYF.

This clone appeared once. The chain employs TRBV5-4 and TRBJ1-2; D not certain. The CDR3 sequence is 13 residues long. CDR1 is SGHNT, CDR2 YYREEE, per germline (reference sequence). V was clipped by 0 bases and J by 5 bases, with 8 bases between them. The DNA for the CDR3 is TGTGCCAGCAGCTTGGATGCCGTTTATGGCTACACCTTC. Protein sequence: CASSLDAVYGYTF.

The gene calls are TRBV5-6 and TRBJ2-1; D uncertain. The CDR3 length is 13 residues. With 0 bases removed from V and 7 bases from J, the gap between germline ends came to 8 bases. Germline V CDR1 and CDR2: SGHDT, YYEEEE. CDR3 amino acids: CASSLVVANEQFF. CDR3 DNA sequence: TGTGCCAGCAGCTTGGTAGTAGCAAATGAGCAGTTCTTC.

The chain couples TRBV27 to TRBJ2-3, with a possible D match to TRBD1 (5 bases). The CDR3 contains 15 residues. V lost 3 bases to trimming and J lost 4 bases, with 14 bases between them. Germline V gives CDR1 MNHEY, CDR2 SMNVEV (reference sequence). The CDR3 DNA follows: TGTGCCAGCAGTTTCCAGGGAAACTCAGCAGATACGCAGTATTTT. Protein sequence: CASSFQGNSADTQYF.

This chain links TRBV7-6 with TRBJ2-1; no reliable D call. From germline, CDR1 is SGHVS and CDR2 FNYEAQ. The CDR3 is made up of 12 amino acids. V dropped 6 bases and J dropped 6 bases, with 9 bases sitting between them. CDR3 amino acids: CASSQAFNEQFF. The CDR3 region has the DNA TGTGCCAGCAGTCAAGCTTTCAATGAGCAGTTCTTC. The complete variable domain, with remaining parts taken from reference TRBV7-6 and TRBJ2-1, reads GAGVSQSPRYKVTKRGQDVALRCDPISGHVSLYWYRQALGQGPEFLTYFNYEAQQDKSGLPNDRFSAERPEGSISTLTIQRTEQRDSAMYRCASSQAFNEQFFGPGTRLTVL.

This clone is classed as medium-sized (0.01 to 0.1%). The chain employs TRBV16 and TRBJ2-7; D remains unclear. Germline-derived CDR1 and CDR2 are KGHSY and FQNENV. Trimming cost V 1 base and J 3 bases, with 4 bases left between them. The CDR3 contains 12 residues. The CDR3 DNA reads TGTGCCAGCAGCCAATACGGCTACGAGCAGTACTTC. This gives the protein CASSQYGYEQYF.

The chain links TRBV19 to TRBJ1-1, with D hard to call. CDR1 is LNHDA and CDR2 is SQIVND in the germline V gene (reference sequence). Trimming stripped 4 bases from V and 0 bases from J, with 9 bases between. This CDR3 has 14 residues. The CDR3 coding sequence is TGTGCCAGTAGTAGAGCGCTTTTGAACACTGAAGCTTTCTTT. Protein product: CASSRALLNTEAFF.

The chain couples TRBV19 to TRBJ2-5, with TRBD2 matching over 8 bases. The CDR3 contains 13 residues. Germline CDR1 and CDR2: LNHDA and SQIVND (reference sequence). V shed 6 bases, J shed 7 bases, and the junction held 7 bases outside the gene matches. The CDR3 sequence: CASSGRGAGTQYF. The CDR3 DNA reads as TGTGCCAGTAGCGGGAGGGGGGCTGGGACCCAGTACTTC.

V and J are TRBV7-9 and TRBJ2-1, with D uncertain. Germline V gene data show CDR1 as SEHNR and CDR2 as FQNEAQ (reference sequence). The germline V and J ends were trimmed by 1 base and 6 bases, with 7 bases remaining between them. The CDR3 is 13 residues long. CDR3 in amino acids: CASSLGPSNEQFF. The CDR3 DNA reads as TGTGCCAGCAGCTTAGGACCTAGCAATGAGCAGTTCTTC.

This sequence joins TRBV6-1 and TRBJ1-2; D gene ambiguous. Germline-derived CDR1 and CDR2 are MNHNS and SASEGT. CDR3 length: 12 amino acids. The V end lost 9 bases, the J end lost 8 bases, and 16 bases lay between the germline ends. The chain's CDR3 is CASPGLSPGYTF. In DNA form, the CDR3 reads TGTGCCAGTCCCGGATTATCCCCCGGCTACACCTTC.

The chain uses TRBV5-1 and TRBJ2-3; the match to TRBD2 covers 14 bases. Germline V lookup: CDR1 SGHRS, CDR2 YFSETQ. The CDR3 extends over 17 amino acids. With V trimmed by 3 bases and J by 2 bases, 5 bases remained unmatched. Here the CDR3 reads CASSSRLAGGPTDTQYF. In DNA form, the CDR3 reads TGCGCCAGCAGCTCCCGACTAGCGGGAGGGCCCACAGATACGCAGTATTTT.

The V call is TRBV7-6, the J call TRBJ2-7, with 9 bases that match TRBD2. Germline CDR1 and CDR2: SGHVS and FNYEAQ. J lost 3 bases, V lost 5 bases, and 8 bases had no gene match. The CDR3 covers 15 residues. Written as DNA, the CDR3 is TGTGCCAGCAGCCTATGGACTAGCGCGTTCTACGAGCAGTACTTC. It is translated as CASSLWTSAFYEQYF.

The chain is built from TRBV6-5 and TRBJ1-2; TRBD1 is a possible D gene (6 bases). CDR3 size: 15 residues. The V gene's germline CDR1 is MNHEY and CDR2 SVGAGI. Trimming left V 5 bases short and J 9 bases short, with 22 bases between. This CDR3 reads CASSTMADTQGSYTF. CDR3 DNA: TGTGCCAGCAGTACAATGGCAGACACTCAGGGGAGCTACACCTTC.

The chain combines TRBV19 with TRBJ2-1; 9 nucleotides align to TRBD2. The length of the CDR3 is 14 residues. Germline CDR1 LNHDA, CDR2 SQIVND (reference sequence). V gave up 4 bases and J gave up 10 bases; unmatched junction bases: 8. CDR3 sequence reads: CASSRLAGPGEQFF. In nucleotides, the CDR3 is TGTGCCAGTAGTAGGCTAGCGGGGCCTGGGGAGCAGTTCTTC.

This clone was seen just once. The J gene is TRBJ2-2, the V gene TRBV14; tentatively, D is TRBD1 (7 bases). Germline CDR1 SGHDN, CDR2 FVKESK. The CDR3 has 20 residues. The germline V and J ends were trimmed by 1 base and 5 bases, with 26 bases remaining between them. The CDR3 is CASSQGQGGLALPGTGELFF. The CDR3 bases are TGTGCCAGCAGCCAAGGCCAGGGGGGATTAGCCCTTCCGGGGACCGGGGAGCTGTTTTTT.

The V and J genes are TRBV27 and TRBJ2-7; D call uncertain. Trimming shortened V by 3 bases and J by 4 bases, and 10 bases separated the two germline ends. The CDR3 is made up of 13 amino acids. Germline CDR1 reads MNHEY; CDR2 reads SMNVEV (reference sequence). This chain's CDR3 is CASSFKAGYEQYF. The DNA for the CDR3 is TGTGCCAGCAGTTTTAAGGCCGGATACGAGCAGTACTTC.

With respect to this clone: The conserved phenylalanine or tryptophan is not found at the CDR3 terminus, so this likely reflects a read error. No DNA is shown, since the ends of the CDR3 on it are uncertain; the CDR3 is the one TCRdb lists. This sequence joins TRBV7-7 and TRBJ1-4; the D call of TRBD1 is as the table states it, not checked on the DNA. The CDR3 is 10 residues long, ends included. Germline CDR1 reads SSHAT; CDR2 reads FNYEAQ (reference sequence). CDR3 loop: CASSLLCQGA.

The chain joins TRBV19 to TRBJ1-2, with D hard to call. V was shortened by 7 bases and J by 8 bases, with 20 bases between the two germline ends. CDR1 and CDR2 (germline): LNHDA, SQIVND (reference sequence). The CDR3 contains 14 residues. DNA of the CDR3: TGTGCCAGTACCACCCTGGGGATAACAAAGGGCTACACCTTC. Protein: CASTTLGITKGYTF. Together with reference TRBV19 and TRBJ1-2, the CDR3 gives the full variable domain: DGGITQSPKYLFRKEGQNVTLSCEQNLNHDAMYWYRQDPGQGLRLIYYSQIVNDFQKGDIAEGYSVSREKKESFPLTVTSAQKNPTAFYLCASTTLGITKGYTFGSGTRLTVV.

The J gene is TRBJ2-5, the V gene TRBV19, with D perhaps matching TRBD1 (6 bases). This CDR3 has 14 amino acids. The V gene lost 3 bases and the J gene lost 5 bases, with 13 bases spanning the gap. CDR1 and CDR2 (germline): LNHDA, SQIVND (reference sequence). In DNA, the CDR3 is TGTGCCAGTAGTATGACAGGCGCTAAGGAGACCCAGTACTTC. This sequence encodes CASSMTGAKETQYF.

Here the CDR3 DNA reads TGTGCCAGCAGTGAATCGAAGGGATCGACAGATACGCAGTATTTT. Translated: CASSESKGSTDTQYF. The chain carries TRBV6-4 and TRBJ2-3, with D unresolved. Trimming took 3 bases from V and 3 from J, leaving 13 bases between them. Germline CDR1 and CDR2: MRHNA and SNTAGT. This CDR3 has 15 amino acids.

V usage is TRBV7-2 and J usage is TRBJ2-1; tentative D call: TRBD2 (6 bases). The CDR3 consists of 16 residues. V gave up 4 bases and J gave up 4 bases, with 17 bases separating them. Germline V gene data show CDR1 as SGHTA and CDR2 as FQGNSA. The CDR3 reads CASSSTRLVQYNEQFF. CDR3 DNA sequence: TGTGCCAGCAGCTCGACCCGACTAGTACAGTACAATGAGCAGTTCTTC. The whole variable domain, filled in from reference TRBV7-2 and TRBJ2-1, reads GAGVSQSPSNKVTEKGKDVELRCDPISGHTALYWYRQSLGQGLEFLIYFQGNSAPDKSGLPSDRFSAERTGGSVSTLTIQRTQQEDSAVYLCASSSTRLVQYNEQFFGPGTRLTVL.

The rearrangement links TRBV5-8 to TRBJ2-5; the D gene is possibly TRBD1 (6 bases). Germline CDR1 and CDR2: SGHTS and YDEGEE. Between the trimmed V and J ends, which lost 0 bases and 1 base, there was a span of 7 bases. The CDR3 extends over 14 amino acids. The CDR3 reads CASSLDRAQETQYF. Written as DNA, the CDR3 is TGTGCCAGCAGCTTGGACAGGGCCCAAGAGACCCAGTACTTC.

This clone was seen once. The chain links TRBV13 to TRBJ1-2; D is perhaps TRBD1 (5 bases). Germline V gene lookup returns CDR1 PRHDT and CDR2 FYEKMQ (reference sequence). The CDR3 has 16 amino acids. Trimming left V 2 bases short and J 5 bases short, with 18 bases between. This chain's CDR3 is CASSLSSGMGSYGYTF. DNA of the CDR3: TGTGCCAGCAGCTTATCCTCAGGGATGGGAAGTTATGGCTACACCTTC. Full variable domain (rest looked up from reference TRBV13 and TRBJ1-2): AAGVIQSPRHLIKEKRETATLKCYPIPRHDTVYWYQQGPGQDPQFLISFYEKMQSDKGSIPDRFSAQQFSDYHSELNMSSLELGDSALYFCASSLSSGMGSYGYTFGSGTRLTVV.

The rearrangement uses TRBV6-6 and TRBJ2-2; 8 bases are shared with TRBD2. V lost 2 bases to trimming and J lost 7 bases; unmatched junction nucleotides: 9. CDR3 length: 16 amino acids. The V gene's germline CDR1 is MNHNY and CDR2 SVGAGI (reference sequence). CDR3 region: CASSYPKAAGDGELFF. CDR3 nucleotide sequence: TGTGCCAGCAGTTACCCAAAGGCAGCGGGAGACGGGGAGCTGTTTTTT.

The CDR3 reads CASSFGSAGSSYGYTF. CDR3 DNA sequence: TGCGCCAGCAGCTTCGGATCGGCGGGATCTAGCTATGGCTACACCTTC. This rearrangement joins TRBV5-1 to TRBJ1-2, with D hard to call. This CDR3 has 16 residues. Looked up from germline, CDR1 is SGHRS and CDR2 is YFSETQ. Trimming took 2 bases from V and 4 from J, leaving 18 bases between them.

This clone was seen a single time. The genes are TRBV7-6 and TRBJ2-1, with D perhaps being TRBD1 or TRBD2 (6 bases each). From germline, CDR1 is SGHVS and CDR2 FNYEAQ. The ends were cut back, 1 base at V and 5 bases at J, with 24 bases in the middle. The CDR3 sequence is 19 residues long. The CDR3 loop reads CASSLEITGLGWGDNEQFF. CDR3 coding DNA: TGTGCCAGCAGCTTAGAGATTACAGGGCTGGGGTGGGGGGACAATGAGCAGTTCTTC.

The chain couples TRBV13 to TRBJ1-2; D is possibly TRBD1 (6 bases). The CDR3 covers 15 residues. Trimming removed 0 bases from V and 6 bases from J, with 14 bases in between. The germline V gene encodes CDR1 PRHDT and CDR2 FYEKMQ (reference sequence). CDR3 amino acids: CASSLGQGSRDGYTF. In DNA, the CDR3 is TGTGCCAGCAGCTTAGGACAGGGTTCTAGGGATGGCTACACCTTC. Together with reference TRBV13 and TRBJ1-2, the CDR3 gives the full variable domain: AAGVIQSPRHLIKEKRETATLKCYPIPRHDTVYWYQQGPGQDPQFLISFYEKMQSDKGSIPDRFSAQQFSDYHSELNMSSLELGDSALYFCASSLGQGSRDGYTFGSGTRLTVV.